The 23 T cell receptor beta chains below all came from one sample that was sequenced in a study of T cells in Graves' hyperthyroidism and ophthalmopathy. Regions amplified from RNA transcripts were the TCR beta CDR3 regions. The TCR CDR3 was amplified in a first-round RT-PCR using the HTBI primer set. One entry per CDR3 protein, called by TCRdb with MiXCR from the multiplex PCR reads. The sample shows around 290,000 distinct CDR3 sequences, about an eighth of them seen only once. The material sequenced was blood. The receptors derive from a woman aged 25 to 45 with Graves' hyperthyroidism that later progressed to Graves' ophthalmopathy.

This clonotype was recorded at least ten times. Here the CDR3 reads CSAGEEETFF. CDR3 nucleotides: TGCAGTGCTGGGGAGGAGGAAACTTTCTTT. This rearrangement joins TRBV20-1 to TRBJ1-1; D is unresolved. The CDR3 extends over 10 amino acids. In germline, CDR1 is DFQATT, CDR2 SNEGSKA (reference sequence). V dropped 5 bases and J dropped 12 bases, with 13 bases sitting between them.

The table lists this clonotype with a few counts. The V call is TRBV19, the J call TRBJ1-5; no clear D gene. Per germline, CDR1 LNHDA and CDR2 SQIVND (reference sequence). This CDR3 has 17 residues. V was shortened by 5 bases and J by 0 bases, with 17 bases between the two germline ends. The CDR3 nucleotides read TGTGCCAGTAGTGAAAATGGCGGCCTATATAGCAATCAGCCCCAGCATTTT. Translating gives CASSENGGLYSNQPQHF. The variable domain in full, with the rest retrieved from reference TRBV19 and TRBJ1-5, is DGGITQSPKYLFRKEGQNVTLSCEQNLNHDAMYWYRQDPGQGLRLIYYSQIVNDFQKGDIAEGYSVSREKKESFPLTVTSAQKNPTAFYLCASSENGGLYSNQPQHFGDGTRLSIL.

V gene TRBV18 combines with J gene TRBJ1-1, with TRBD1 as a possible D gene (6 bases). Trimming stripped 2 bases from V and 5 bases from J, with 12 bases between. The CDR3 length is 14 residues. CDR1 and CDR2 from the germline V gene are KGHSH and LQKENI. In DNA, the CDR3 is TGTGCCAGCTCACCAGACAGGAGCAAGACTGAAGCTTTCTTT. Protein: CASSPDRSKTEAFF.

This clonotype was recorded at least ten times. The J gene is TRBJ1-4, the V gene TRBV20-1; TRBD1 is a possible D gene (6 bases). The CDR3 covers 13 residues. V lost 2 bases and J lost 3, with 7 bases in between. Germline V gene data show CDR1 as DFQATT and CDR2 as SNEGSKA (reference sequence). The CDR3 nucleotides are TGCAGTGCTAGACAGGGGCCTAATGAAAAACTGTTTTTT. Translation gives CSARQGPNEKLFF.

With regard to this clonotype: At one end, the junction sequence differs from germline, possibly due to a read error. The CDR3 DNA is TGTGCCAGCAGGGGCGGCAAGCAGGGCACAGATACGCGGTATTTT. Protein: CASRGGKQGTDTRYF. The rearrangement uses TRBV27 and TRBJ2-3, with D maybe TRBD1 (5 bases). Germline assignment: CDR1 MNHEY and CDR2 SMNVEV (reference sequence). The CDR3 is 15 amino acids.

This clonotype has a handful of counts. The genes are TRBV30 and TRBJ2-7; maybe TRBD1 (5 bases). V was pared by 1 base and J by 5 bases, with 18 bases between. Germline loops: CDR1 GTSNPN, CDR2 SVGIG (reference sequence). The CDR3 sequence is 15 residues long. The CDR3 spells CAWSASTVPGDEQYF. CDR3 coding DNA: TGTGCCTGGAGTGCGTCGACAGTCCCCGGAGACGAGCAGTACTTC.

This clonotype has a single count. This rearrangement joins TRBV27 to TRBJ2-1; 10 bases are shared with TRBD2. Germline CDR1 MNHEY, CDR2 SMNVEV (reference sequence). The J segment lost 5 bases and the V segment lost 0 bases, leaving 4 bases of the junction unmatched. CDR3 length equals 16 residues. In nucleotides, the CDR3 is TGTGCCAGCAGTTTATCGGCTAGCGGGAGAGACAATGAGCAGTTCTTC. Its translation is CASSLSASGRDNEQFF.

In its sample, this clonotype was seen many times. This chain uses TRBV4-1 with TRBJ2-5; perhaps TRBD2 as D (5 bases). The CDR3 sequence is 14 residues long. Germline values: CDR1 MGHRA, CDR2 YSYEKL. V gave up 4 bases and J gave up 5 bases, with 14 bases separating them. The CDR3 DNA follows: TGCGCCAGCAGCCCGATCGGGGAAAGTGAGACCCAGTACTTC. This codes for CASSPIGESETQYF.

This chain connects TRBV12-3 or TRBV12-4 to TRBJ1-5; D not certain. Trimming pared 7 bases from V and 3 bases from J, leaving 13 bases between. The CDR3 is made up of 14 amino acids. For the CDR3, the DNA is TGTGCCAGCATTGCCCACGGTACCAATCAGCCCCAGCATTTT. Translating gives CASIAHGTNQPQHF.

Concerning this clonotype: This clone may be a read error of a much larger clone one base away. This chain connects TRBV18 to TRBJ2-7; the D is unclear. The germline V and J ends were trimmed by 5 bases and 0 bases, with 14 bases remaining between them. Germline V gene data show CDR1 as KGHSH and CDR2 as LQKENI. The CDR3 has 15 amino acids. The CDR3 bases are TGTGCCAGCTCAAAGGGCTCTGCCAGCTCCTACGAGCAGTACTTC. Translated: CASSKGSASSYEQYF.

This clonotype was seen many times. J is TRBJ2-1 and V is TRBV13, with D uncertain. Germline V CDR1 and CDR2: PRHDT, FYEKMQ (reference sequence). Trimming left V 4 bases short and J 0 bases short, with 10 bases between. CDR3 length: 15 residues. CDR3 bases: TGTGCCAGCAGCTCTCGGGTTACCTCCTACAATGAGCAGTTCTTC. Amino acids: CASSSRVTSYNEQFF.

This clonotype was seen many times. The chain has TRBV3-1 and TRBJ2-5; 7 bases line up with TRBD1. Germline V gene sequence: CDR1 LGHDT, CDR2 YNNKEL (reference sequence). V gave up 5 bases and J gave up 4 bases; unmatched junction bases: 10. The CDR3 extends over 15 amino acids. As DNA, the CDR3 is TGTGCCAGCAGCGACAGGACAGGTGGAATAGAGACCCAGTACTTC. Translating it yields CASSDRTGGIETQYF.

The chain recombines TRBV5-1 with TRBJ2-2; 7 positions match TRBD1. Germline V CDR1 and CDR2: SGHRS, YFSETQ. This CDR3 region has 15 residues. V gave up 5 bases and J gave up 2 bases; unmatched junction bases: 6. CDR3 sequence: CASRPTGPNTGELFF. The CDR3 DNA follows: TGCGCCAGCAGACCGACAGGGCCTAACACCGGGGAGCTGTTTTTT.

This clonotype was detected many times. One end of the junction varies from germline; a read error may be responsible. The chain is built from TRBV6-2 or TRBV6-3 and TRBJ2-1, with 7 bases fitting TRBD2. CDR3 length: 17 amino acids. CDR1 MNHEY and CDR2 SVGEGT come from the germline V gene. CDR3 sequence (DNA): TGTGCCAACAGTTACTCCCTGGCTAGCGGTTCCTACAATGAGCAGTTCTTC. It encodes CANSYSLASGSYNEQFF.

Ten or more counts support this clonotype. V and J are TRBV7-2 and TRBJ2-1; the D gene is possibly TRBD1 (5 bases). Per germline, CDR1 SGHTA and CDR2 FQGNSA. This CDR3 is built from 17 residues. V lost 4 bases, J lost 5 bases, and 21 bases lay in between. CDR3 nucleotide sequence: TGTGCCAGCAGCTCGCAGGGTGGTAGGGGTCAACACAATGAGCAGTTCTTC. It yields the protein CASSSQGGRGQHNEQFF.

This clonotype has a count of ten or more. This chain connects TRBV12-3 or TRBV12-4 to TRBJ2-1; TRBD2 matches at 11 bases. The CDR3 extends over 14 amino acids. V trimming: 5 bases; J trimming: 7 bases; junction bases outside the gene matches: 4. The CDR3 DNA sequence: TGTGCCAGCAGTACTAGCGGGAGTAGAAATGAGCAGTTCTTC. It codes for CASSTSGSRNEQFF.

This clonotype was detected many times. The CDR3 is CASRENPGQGAGEQYF. DNA for the CDR3: TGTGCCAGCAGAGAGAACCCGGGACAGGGAGCAGGCGAGCAGTACTTC. The chain employs TRBV6-2 or TRBV6-3 and TRBJ2-7; 9 nucleotides line up with TRBD1. With V trimmed by 6 bases and J by 6 bases, 15 bases remained unmatched. The CDR3 runs to 16 residues. Germline V lookup: CDR1 MNHEY, CDR2 SVGEGT.

This clonotype has ten or more counts. The chain combines TRBV7-6 with TRBJ2-1; 11 nucleotides line up with TRBD2. Germline trimming cut 5 bases from V and 7 bases from J; bases unmatched to any gene: 13. Germline V gene data show CDR1 as SGHVS and CDR2 as FNYEAQ. This CDR3 is built from 17 residues. CDR3 in amino acids: CASSPPSGLAGGNEQFF. CDR3 coding DNA: TGTGCCAGCAGCCCCCCAAGCGGGCTAGCGGGAGGTAATGAGCAGTTCTTC.

This clonotype came up many times. The gene calls are TRBV29-1 and TRBJ2-1; D tentatively fits TRBD1 or TRBD2 (9 bases each). This CDR3 comprises 20 residues. With 2 bases removed from V and 3 bases from J, the gap between germline ends came to 29 bases. From germline, CDR1 is SQVTM and CDR2 ANQGSEA. The CDR3 loop reads CSVENAGQGSAGGIYNEQFF. The CDR3 bases are TGCAGCGTTGAAAATGCGGGACAGGGCTCTGCGGGAGGGATCTACAATGAGCAGTTCTTC.

This clonotype was seen ten or more times. The CDR3 loop reads CASSPSQRNTEAFF. The CDR3 DNA sequence: TGTGCCAGCTCACCATCACAGAGGAACACTGAAGCTTTCTTT. V gene TRBV18 combines with J gene TRBJ1-1; D unresolved. This CDR3 spans 14 amino acids. Trimming removed 2 bases from V and 1 base from J, with 8 bases in between. In germline, CDR1 is KGHSH, CDR2 LQKENI.

CDR3 bases: TGTGCCAGCAGCTGTCACCCCGGACGGGCGGGAAACACCATATATTTT. This encodes CASSCHPGRAGNTIYF. The chain combines TRBV5-7 with TRBJ1-3; D ambiguous. TRBV5-7 is an ORF for which the function is uncertain. V dropped 3 bases and J dropped 4 bases, with 17 bases sitting between them. The CDR3 has 16 amino acids.

This clonotype was seen many times. J is TRBJ1-1 and V is TRBV12-3 or TRBV12-4; D is unresolved. The V gene lost 7 bases and the J gene lost 11 bases, with 14 bases spanning the gap. The CDR3 is 11 amino acids. CDR3 DNA: TGTGCCAGCACCCTAGGTCCGGGGGCTTTCTTT. It specifies CASTLGPGAFF.

This clonotype has just a few counts. The junction differs from germline at one of its ends, possibly a read error. This rearrangement joins TRBV5-4 to TRBJ2-7; the D gene could be TRBD1 or TRBD2 (5 bases each). The CDR3 has 13 residues. From germline, CDR1 is SGHNT and CDR2 YYREEE (reference sequence). CDR3 region: CASSEGPGYKQYF. The CDR3, as DNA: TGTGCCAGCAGCGAGGGGCCAGGCTACAAGCAGTACTTC.